Ten or more counts support the clone carrying this T cell receptor (beta chain). What it recognizes is unknown. This sample was included in a study of T cells after posttransplantation cyclophosphamide. Study-wide results and caveats: Later post-transplant blood repertoires were often dominated by donor CD8+ memory clones. Recipient CMV seropositivity and CMV reactivation strongly tracked TRB clonality.

Trimming shortened V by 2 bases and J by 3 bases, and 7 bases separated the two germline ends. The germline CDR1 and CDR2 sequences are KGHSH and LQKENI. There are 13 residues in the CDR3. Measured with immunoSEQ multiplex PCR; TCRdb has only the in-frame clones, and not every one. This sample comprises over 35,000 clones, none seen once only. The receptor's source is a man over 45 in good health, CMV-negative, and a related stem cell transplant donor. The chain is built from TRBV18 and TRBJ1-2; D is ambiguous. The specimen was PBMCs. The CDR3 loop is CASSPMRDYGYTF. The CDR3 nucleotides are TGTGCCAGCTCACCAATGCGGGACTATGGCTACACCTTC.